The 30 T cell receptor beta chains below all came from one sample that was sequenced in a study of T cells in women clearing cervical HPV infection (dated by TCRdb to between 2018 and 2020). The library was produced with the immunoSEQ multiplex PCR assay. As stored in TCRdb, this immuneACCESS dataset retains in-frame rearrangements with V and J assigned. A fraction of the clones does not appear; measured against another copy, unresolved V genes explain less than half of the discrepancy, and the remainder lacks a known reason. This sample's table carries tens of thousands of clones. The leading ten clones occupy around 7% of the sample. Material for sequencing was blood buffy coat. The receptors stem from a woman aged 18 to 75 with a cervical HPV16 infection that either progressed to CIN3+ or cleared (not recorded which).

A note on this clone: Sequencing ends 3 residues short of the CDR3 end; the germline J gene provides the rest. The rearrangement links TRBV5-5 to TRBJ1-2; 8 bases are shared with TRBD1. V gave up 3 bases and J gave up 3 bases; unmatched junction bases: 4. The CDR3 contains 14 residues. CDR1 is SGHKS, CDR2 YYEKEE, per germline (reference sequence). CDR3 sequence: CASSSGGDYYGYTF. The covered CDR3 bases are TGTGCCAGCAGCTCAGGGGGCGATTACTATGGC.

About this clone: The read comes to an end 3 residues before the CDR3 does, leaving the germline J gene to fill in the end. V is TRBV3-1 (or the pseudogene TRBV3-2) and J is TRBJ2-7, with 11 bases identical to TRBD2. Germline V gene data show CDR1 as LGHDT and CDR2 as YNNKEL (reference sequence). The V segment lost 3 bases and the J segment 3 bases; nucleotides outside the gene matches: 1. The CDR3 is 14 amino acids. This CDR3 reads CASSHLAGGYEQYF. The sequenced part of the CDR3 DNA is TGTGCCAGCAGCCACCTAGCGGGGGGCTACGAG.

Note on this clone: The CDR3 goes on 3 residues after the read ends, and that part is filled in from the germline J gene. The chain recombines TRBV10-3 with TRBJ2-2, with a weak D call TRBD1 (6 bases). Germline V gives CDR1 ENHRY, CDR2 SYGVKD. This CDR3 has 15 residues. V was trimmed by 9 bases and J by 8 bases, leaving 22 bases between them. The CDR3 here is CAILPGHGDEGELFF. The sequenced part of the CDR3 DNA is TGTGCCATTTTACCGGGACATGGTGACGAGGGGGAG.

Remarks on this clone: Read data end 3 residues before the CDR3 end; the end is taken from the germline J gene. The gene calls are TRBV20-1 and TRBJ1-1; D ambiguous. The CDR3 contains 14 residues. Germline V gene lookup returns CDR1 DFQATT and CDR2 SNEGSKA (reference sequence). Trimming left V 4 bases short and J 1 base short, with 13 bases between. CDR3 protein: CSATTTPRNTEAFF. The part of the CDR3 DNA that was read is TGCAGTGCTACTACCACCCCTCGGAACACTGAA.

Turning to this clone: Read sequence stops 3 residues before the CDR3 end, and the germline J gene provides the missing end. The chain joins TRBV20-1 to TRBJ1-1, with a tentative D call TRBD1 (6 bases). Germline V CDR1 and CDR2: DFQATT, SNEGSKA (reference sequence). Deletions cut 2 bases from V and 5 bases from J, with 18 bases between. The CDR3 spans 15 residues. The part of the CDR3 DNA that was read is TGCAGTGCTAGAAAAGACCGGGCTAGGGGGACTGAA. It is translated as CSARKDRARGTE. Given in full, the CDR3 is CSARKDRARGTEAFF.

Points on this clone: The sequenced fragment ends 3 residues before the CDR3 boundary, so the rest is inferred from the germline J gene. The chain is built from TRBV19 and TRBJ2-1, with 11 bases that match TRBD1. J gave up 2 bases and V 7 bases, and 4 bases lay outside the gene matches. The length of the CDR3 is 15 residues. CDR1 is LNHDA, CDR2 SQIVND, per germline (reference sequence). CDR3 region: CASNGDRGTYNEQFF. CDR3 bases read: TGTGCCAGTAACGGGGACAGGGGGACCTACAATGAG.

Regarding this clone: The read is 3 residues too short to cover the CDR3 end, so that end is filled in from the germline J gene. The chain employs TRBV6-7 and TRBJ2-5; the D gene is possibly TRBD1 (5 bases). TRBV6-7 is filed as an ORF, its function uncertain. The V gene lost 6 bases and the J gene lost 2 bases, with 19 bases spanning the gap. This CDR3 is built from 16 residues. CDR3 amino acids: CASRGASWYRQETQYF. The DNA read from the CDR3 is TGTGCCAGCAGAGGGGCGTCGTGGTATCGGCAAGAGACC.

The covered CDR3 bases are TGTGCCAGCAGTTACTCACAGGGGTTCTTGGACACTGAA. Translation: CASSYSQGFLDTE. From start to end, the CDR3 is CASSYSQGFLDTEAFF. The chain employs TRBV6-2 or TRBV6-3 and TRBJ1-1; TRBD1 matches at 7 bases. The read is 3 residues too short to cover the CDR3 end, so that end is filled in from the germline J gene. The germline V gene encodes CDR1 MNHEY and CDR2 SVGEGT. V shed 0 bases, J shed 3 bases, and the junction held 7 bases outside the gene matches. CDR3 size: 16 residues.

With respect to this clone: The CDR3 is cut off 3 residues early in the read; its end comes from the germline J gene. The J gene is TRBJ2-7, the V gene TRBV4-1; 11 bases are shared with TRBD2. The germline V gene has CDR1 MGHRA and CDR2 YSYEKL. The J segment lost 2 bases and the V segment lost 0 bases, leaving 0 bases of the junction unmatched. The CDR3 covers 15 residues. The CDR3 loop reads CASSQDSGGAYEQYF. The DNA read from the CDR3 is TGCGCCAGCAGCCAAGATAGCGGGGGGGCCTACGAG.

Turning to this clone: The CDR3 end falls 3 residues outside the read, so it is completed with the germline J gene. This rearrangement joins TRBV5-1 to TRBJ1-4, with D hard to call. Looked up from germline, CDR1 is SGHRS and CDR2 is YFSETQ. This CDR3 has 15 residues. V was clipped by 0 bases and J by 5 bases, with 11 bases between them. The part of the CDR3 DNA that was read is TGCGCCAGCAGCTTGGCCGGTCAGACAAATGAAAAA. Its translation: CASSLAGQTNEK. The full CDR3 reads CASSLAGQTNEKLFF.

As regards this clone: Read sequence stops 3 residues before the CDR3 end, and the germline J gene provides the missing end. The rearrangement links TRBV10-3 to TRBJ2-3, with 8 nucleotides matching TRBD1. The CDR3 is 15 amino acids. After removal of 6 bases from V and 0 bases from J, the junction contained 5 bases not matched to a gene. From germline, CDR1 is ENHRY and CDR2 SYGVKD. The covered CDR3 bases are TGTGCCATCAGGGGGGGACAGGTTAGCACAGATACG. Protein product: CAIRGGQVSTDT. The whole CDR3 reads CAIRGGQVSTDTQYF.

The CDR3 loop reads CASSIRGPGELFF. The sequenced CDR3 bases are TGTGCCAGCAGCATCAGGGGTCCCGGGGAG. This chain connects TRBV7-9 to TRBJ2-2, with D maybe TRBD1 (6 bases). With the read ending 3 residues before the CDR3 end, the germline J gene is used to fill in that end. This CDR3 contains 13 residues. The germline V gene encodes CDR1 SEHNR and CDR2 FQNEAQ (reference sequence). The V and J ends lost 5 bases and 6 bases respectively, with 10 bases between them.

A remark on this clone: The CDR3 end falls 3 residues outside the read, so it is completed with the germline J gene. The rearrangement joins TRBV30 to TRBJ2-1; unclear D gene. This CDR3 is built from 12 residues. The V end lost 0 bases, the J end lost 6 bases, and 6 bases lay between the germline ends. The germline V gene has CDR1 GTSNPN and CDR2 SVGIG (reference sequence). The part of the CDR3 DNA that was read is TGTGCCTGGAGTGTTCTTGTCAATGAG. This codes for CAWSVLVNE. The entire CDR3 protein reads CAWSVLVNEQFF.

Notes on this clone: Read data end 3 residues before the CDR3 end; the end is taken from the germline J gene. The rearrangement links TRBV20-1 to TRBJ1-2; D uncertain. The CDR3 consists of 11 residues. V was clipped by 0 bases and J by 7 bases, with 6 bases between them. Germline V gene lookup returns CDR1 DFQATT and CDR2 SNEGSKA (reference sequence). CDR3 DNA, as far as it was read: TGCAGTGCTAGAGATGGCATTGGC. As protein: CSARDGIG. Given in full, the CDR3 is CSARDGIGYTF.

Points on this clone: The read is 3 residues too short to cover the CDR3 end, so that end is filled in from the germline J gene. Other DNA variants within this sample encode the same CDR3. V usage is TRBV19 and J usage is TRBJ2-5; 8 bases fit TRBD1. Germline V gives CDR1 LNHDA, CDR2 SQIVND (reference sequence). This CDR3 is 14 amino acids long. The junction had 4 bases not matched to a gene; V was cut back by 2 bases and J by 5 bases. The CDR3 here is CASSIQGAAETQYF. The sequenced part of the CDR3 DNA is TGTGCCAGTAGTATACAGGGGGCAGCGGAGACC.

Of note for this clone: The CDR3 goes on 3 residues after the read ends, and that part is filled in from the germline J gene. The rearrangement links TRBV5-6 to TRBJ2-1, with 7 nucleotides matching TRBD1. Germline values: CDR1 SGHDT, CDR2 YYEEEE. V dropped 5 bases and J dropped 5; count of bases not matched to a gene: 4. The CDR3 totals 13 residues. CDR3 bases read: TGTGCCAGCAGGACAGGGACCGACAATGAG. Translating gives CASRTGTDNE. The entire CDR3 sequence reads CASRTGTDNEQFF.

Points on this clone: The DNA ends 3 residues before the CDR3 does, and the rest of the CDR3 is filled in from the germline J gene. The chain carries TRBV18 and TRBJ2-7, with a tentative D call TRBD2 (5 bases). V was clipped by 6 bases and J by 2 bases, with 14 bases between them. The CDR3 sequence is 14 residues long. Germline-derived CDR1 and CDR2 are KGHSH and LQKENI. The sequenced CDR3 bases are TGTGCCAGCTCCGCCGGGGAAGGTACCTACGAG. Translating gives CASSAGEGTYE. The complete CDR3 protein is CASSAGEGTYEQYF.

Turning to this clone: One junction end disagrees with the germline gene, perhaps due to a read error. Read coverage stops 3 residues before the CDR3 terminus; the germline J gene supplies the remainder. Other DNA sequences within the sample encode an identical CDR3. The J gene is TRBJ1-1, the V gene TRBV30; 7 positions match TRBD1. The CDR3 covers 13 residues. Germline CDR1 GTSNPN, CDR2 SVGIG (reference sequence). The CDR3 sequence: CAWVGQRDTEAFF. The CDR3 bases that were read are TGTGCCTGGGTGGGACAGCGGGACACTGAG.

About this clone: The observed sequence ends 3 residues before the CDR3 terminus, with the missing tail filled in from the germline J gene. The rearrangement joins TRBV7-3 to TRBJ2-5; 7 positions agree with TRBD2. The ends lost 1 base at V and 3 bases at J; junction bases unmatched: 2. This CDR3 region has 14 residues. Germline CDR1 SGHTA, CDR2 FQGTGA. CDR3 region: CASSLIGGKETQYF. The covered CDR3 bases are TGTGCCAGCAGCTTAATCGGGGGGAAAGAGACC. Variable domain in full (rest from reference TRBV7-3 and TRBJ2-5): GAGVSQTPSNKVTEKGKYVELRCDPISGHTALYWYRQSLGQGPEFLIYFQGTGAADDSGLPNDRFFAVRPEGSVSTLKIQRTERGDSAVYLCASSLIGGKETQYFGPGTRLLVL.

For this clone: The CDR3 goes on 3 residues after the read ends, and that part is filled in from the germline J gene. This chain joins TRBV13 and TRBJ2-2; D ambiguous. The CDR3 spans 12 residues. Germline V gene sequence: CDR1 PRHDT, CDR2 FYEKMQ (reference sequence). V lost 11 bases and J 4 bases, leaving 11 bases between the germline ends. The CDR3 sequence is CASKWATGELFF. Partial CDR3 DNA: TGTGCCTCCAAGTGGGCCACCGGGGAG.

To note about this clone: The read ends 3 residues shy of where the CDR3 ends; the end is completed using the germline J gene. The chain joins TRBV20-1 to TRBJ1-3; D possibly corresponds to TRBD1 (5 bases). This CDR3 has 14 residues. Trimming removed 3 bases from V and 0 bases from J, with 9 bases in between. Germline V gene sequence: CDR1 DFQATT, CDR2 SNEGSKA (reference sequence). CDR3 in amino acids: CSASRGFSGNTIYF. The part of the CDR3 DNA that was read is TGCAGTGCTAGTCGGGGGTTCTCTGGAAACACC.

For this clone: The read terminates 3 residues before the CDR3 end, so the remaining end is supplied by the germline J gene. The sample carries other DNA sequences with the same CDR3. This chain connects TRBV29-1 to TRBJ2-1, with 9 positions matching TRBD1. The length of the CDR3 is 15 residues. Losses at the gene ends were 3 bases for V and 7 bases for J; bases not matched to a gene: 10. Per the germline V gene, CDR1 is SQVTM and CDR2 is ANQGSEA. The CDR3 region is CSVDKGQGSANEQFF. The CDR3 bases that were read are TGCAGCGTTGATAAGGGACAGGGATCTGCGAATGAG.

Worth noting for this clone: From the germline J gene comes the end of the CDR3, since the read stops 3 residues before it. This chain uses TRBV7-3 with TRBJ2-2, with a tentative D call TRBD1 (5 bases). Germline loops: CDR1 SGHTA, CDR2 FQGTGA. Trimming took 2 bases from V and 1 from J, leaving 11 bases between them. The CDR3 extends over 16 amino acids. The covered CDR3 bases are TGTGCCAGCAGCTTAGTGAGAACAGGGAACACCGGGGAG. It encodes CASSLVRTGNTGE. In full, the CDR3 is CASSLVRTGNTGELFF.

Turning to this clone: The read comes to an end 3 residues before the CDR3 does, leaving the germline J gene to fill in the end. The rearrangement joins TRBV14 to TRBJ2-7; D ambiguous. V dropped 1 base and J dropped 6 bases, with 4 bases sitting between them. CDR1 SGHDN and CDR2 FVKESK come from the germline V gene. The CDR3 loop spans 11 amino acids. The CDR3 sequence: CASSQGAEQYF. The sequenced CDR3 bases are TGTGCCAGCAGCCAAGGAGCCGAG. The whole variable domain, remainder taken from reference TRBV14 and TRBJ2-7, is EAGVTQFPSHSVIEKGQTVTLRCDPISGHDNLYWYRRVMGKEIKFLLHFVKESKQDESGMPNNRFLAERTGGTYSTLKVQPAELEDSGVYFCASSQGAEQYFGPGTRLTVT.

About this clone itself: The read stops 3 residues short of the end of the CDR3; the missing end is completed from the germline J gene. J is TRBJ2-5 and V is TRBV4-2; 12 bases fit TRBD2. CDR1 and CDR2 from the germline V gene are LGHNA and YNFKEQ. This CDR3 comprises 18 residues. V shed 0 bases, J shed 4 bases, and the junction held 9 bases outside the gene matches. The CDR3 spells CASSQDVRASGGAETQYF. CDR3 DNA, as far as it was read: TGTGCCAGCAGCCAAGATGTTCGAGCTAGCGGGGGGGCAGAGACC.

As regards this clone: From the germline J gene comes the end of the CDR3, since the read stops 3 residues before it. The V call is TRBV19, the J call TRBJ1-1; D gene ambiguous. This CDR3 spans 11 amino acids. Deletions cut 8 bases from V and 2 bases from J, with 6 bases between. Germline values: CDR1 LNHDA, CDR2 SQIVND (reference sequence). The CDR3 bases that were read are TGTGCCAGTGCAGTAAACACTGAA. It is translated as CASAVNTE. The entire CDR3 reads CASAVNTEAFF.

Points on this clone: The read terminates 3 residues before the CDR3 end, so the remaining end is supplied by the germline J gene. The genes are TRBV20-1 and TRBJ2-7; 9 bases are shared with TRBD1. The CDR3 covers 13 residues. Looked up from germline, CDR1 is DFQATT and CDR2 is SNEGSKA (reference sequence). V was pared by 6 bases and J by 4 bases, with 7 bases of the junction left unmatched. The CDR3 spells CSAIPQGAYEQYF. CDR3 DNA, as far as it was read: TGCAGTGCCATCCCACAGGGGGCGTACGAG.

Concerning this clone: The read terminates 3 residues before the CDR3 end, so the remaining end is supplied by the germline J gene. The chain is built from TRBV19 and TRBJ1-1; D is possibly TRBD1 (6 bases). The germline V gene encodes CDR1 LNHDA and CDR2 SQIVND (reference sequence). V lost 7 bases, J lost 0 bases, and 21 bases lay in between. This CDR3 spans 17 amino acids. The CDR3 region is CASTFTWTASMNTEAFF. The part of the CDR3 DNA that was read is TGTGCCAGTACCTTTACCTGGACAGCCAGCATGAACACTGAA.

Concerning this clone itself: The read terminates 3 residues before the CDR3 end, so the remaining end is supplied by the germline J gene. The chain joins TRBV4-2 to TRBJ2-7; D perhaps matches TRBD1 (6 bases). The CDR3 length is 14 residues. Germline values: CDR1 LGHNA, CDR2 YNFKEQ. Between the trimmed V and J ends, which lost 4 bases and 2 bases, there was a span of 12 bases. CDR3 protein: CASSPVDRTYEQYF. CDR3 DNA (partial): TGTGCCAGCAGCCCAGTGGACAGAACCTACGAG.

Concerning this clone itself: The read gets to within 3 residues of the CDR3 end, and the germline J gene fills in the rest. The chain recombines TRBV30 with TRBJ1-4; D gene unclear. This CDR3 contains 12 residues. V dropped 4 bases and J dropped 8 bases, with 11 bases sitting between them. Germline lookup yields CDR1 GTSNPN and CDR2 SVGIG (reference sequence). Partial CDR3 DNA: TGTGCCTGGACGCCGCGGGGAGAAAAA. It is translated as CAWTPRGEK. The entire CDR3 reads CAWTPRGEKLFF.